The clone carrying this TCR beta chain occurred many times. Its antigen is not known. This entry comes from a study of cytotoxic CD8 clonotypes in ibrutinib-treated CLL. Study context: A mean of roughly 250,000 productive templates and approximately 85,000 productive rearrangements was obtained per sample.

The protocol was immunoSEQ multiplex PCR, while the TCRdb copy is restricted to in-frame clones and leaves out a portion. The profile shows 150,000 or so clones, around three quarters of them singletons. Study-wide results and caveats: Pretreatment clonality was elevated relative to age-matched healthy donors and paralleled circulating CD8+ T-cell counts. Public clonotypes, an uncommon group, contracted or remained stable on treatment. Clonality increased with ibrutinib response but returned toward baseline at progression.

Trimming cost V 2 bases and J 8 bases; bases outside gene matches: 9. The CDR3 is 16 residues long. Germline CDR1 and CDR2: MNHEY and SMNVEV (reference sequence). This sequence was found in a human donor with chronic lymphocytic leukemia. The chain carries TRBV27 and TRBJ1-2, with 12 bases fitting TRBD1. Here the sequenced sample was PBMCs, taken after 12 months of ibrutinib treatment. Written as DNA, the CDR3 is TGTGCCAGCAGTTTAGATGGGACAGGGGGCGCTTGGGGCTACACCTTC. It codes for CASSLDGTGGAWGYTF.